This is a list of T cell receptor beta chains from one sample in a study of cytomegalovirus exposure and HLA in healthy donors. Assay: immunoSEQ multiplex PCR; the TCRdb copy retains only in-frame clones and omits some. There are under 200,000 clones in the sample; approximately 83% occur only once, and approximately 8.5% lies in the top ten. Sequencing used PBMCs. The receptors shown here come from a man aged 18 to 29 in good health and CMV-seropositive. Each CDR3 is given with its conserved first and last residue. D genes are given only for firm matches. Only part of the rows carry a size: once, few, many, or a class if the clone is expanded.

D: NA; J: TRBJ2-1; size: NA; V: TRBV29-1; CDR3: CSVEEIREQFF; DNA: TGCAGCGTTGAAGAAATACGGGAGCAGTTCTTC
D: TRBD2; J: TRBJ2-4; size: NA; V: TRBV7-8; CDR3: CASSLLTSGGPTSLAANIQYF; DNA: TGTGCCAGCAGCTTGCTAACTAGCGGGGGGCCAACATCTTTAGCTGCAAACATTCAGTACTTC
D: TRBD1; J: TRBJ2-2; size: NA; V: TRBV7-9; CDR3: CASSSRQGANTGELFF; DNA: TGTGCCAGCAGCTCCCGACAGGGGGCCAACACCGGGGAGCTGTTTTTT
D: NA; J: TRBJ2-7; size: few; V: TRBV5-4; CDR3: CASSRTDSDYEQYF; DNA: TGTGCCAGCAGCAGGACCGACAGCGACTACGAGCAGTACTTC
D: TRBD2; J: TRBJ2-1; size: NA; V: TRBV7-7; CDR3: CASSPRTSGAAQQFF; DNA: TGTGCTAGCAGCCCCCGGACTAGCGGGGCCGCGCAGCAGTTCTTC
D: NA; J: TRBJ1-4; size: few; V: TRBV4-3; CDR3: CASSQGLGQINEKLFF; DNA: TGCGCCAGCAGCCAGGGGTTGGGACAAATTAATGAAAAACTGTTTTTT
D: NA; J: TRBJ1-5; size: NA; V: TRBV19; CDR3: CASSMPGDYSNQPQHF; DNA: TGTGCCAGTAGTATGCCGGGAGACTATAGCAATCAGCCCCAGCATTTT
D: NA; J: TRBJ1-2; size: NA; V: TRBV19; CDR3: CASSATGANYGYTF; DNA: TGTGCCAGTAGTGCGACAGGAGCTAACTATGGCTACACCTTC
D: TRBD1; J: TRBJ2-1; size: NA; V: TRBV7-3; CDR3: CASSYGTGQYNEQFF; DNA: TGTGCCAGCAGCTACGGGACAGGGCAATACAATGAGCAGTTCTTC
D: TRBD1; J: TRBJ1-1; size: NA; V: TRBV25-1; CDR3: CASSPQGARTEAFF; DNA: TGTGCCAGCAGTCCACAGGGGGCTCGAACTGAAGCTTTCTTT
D: NA; J: TRBJ2-3; size: NA; V: TRBV7-9; CDR3: CASSLPGSTTDTQYF; DNA: TGTGCCAGCAGCTTACCGGGGTCCACCACAGATACGCAGTATTTT
D: NA; J: TRBJ2-7; size: NA; V: TRBV7-6; CDR3: CASSLGGGSALYEQYF; DNA: TGTGCCAGCAGCTTAGGGGGCGGTTCTGCTCTCTACGAGCAGTACTTC
D: TRBD1; J: TRBJ2-7; size: NA; V: TRBV7-9; CDR3: CASSLAGKGTGESYEQYF; DNA: TGTGCCAGCAGCTTAGCTGGGAAGGGGACAGGGGAATCCTACGAGCAGTACTTC
D: NA; J: TRBJ2-3; size: NA; V: TRBV5-4; CDR3: CASSFGTAAGARLGWQYF; DNA: TGTGCCAGCAGCTTTGGGACCGCGGCGGGGGCCCGTTTGGGGTGGCAGTATTTT
D: NA; J: TRBJ2-1; size: NA; V: TRBV5-1; CDR3: CASSQQYNEQFF; DNA: TGCGCCAGCAGCCAACAGTACAATGAGCAGTTCTTC
D: NA; J: TRBJ1-6; size: NA; V: TRBV4-1; CDR3: CASSHEDNSYNSPLHF; DNA: TGCGCCAGCAGCCACGAAGACAACTCCTATAATTCACCCCTCCACTTT
D: TRBD2; J: TRBJ2-7; size: NA; V: TRBV2; CDR3: CATSGGNLSYEQYF; DNA: TGTGCCACTTCCGGGGGGAACCTCTCCTACGAGCAGTACTTC
D: TRBD1; J: TRBJ2-7; size: NA; V: TRBV18; CDR3: CASSPGQGPAYEQYF; DNA: TGTGCCAGCTCACCAGGACAGGGGCCCGCCTACGAGCAGTACTTC
D: NA; J: TRBJ2-5; size: NA; V: TRBV9; CDR3: CASSADYPETQYF; DNA: TGTGCCAGCAGCGCGGACTACCCGGAGACCCAGTACTTC
D: NA; J: TRBJ2-7; size: NA; V: TRBV10-2; CDR3: CASTLGQGGSYEQYF; DNA: TGCGCCAGCACCCTCGGTCAGGGGGGCTCCTACGAGCAGTACTTC
D: NA; J: TRBJ1-2; size: once; V: TRBV27; CDR3: CASTPGGLDGYTF; DNA: TGTGCCAGCACCCCTGGAGGGTTGGATGGCTACACCTTC
D: TRBD2; J: TRBJ2-5; size: NA; V: TRBV5-4; CDR3: CASSKVLAGATETQYF; DNA: TGTGCCAGCAGTAAAGTACTAGCGGGGGCTACAGAGACCCAGTACTTC
D: TRBD1; J: TRBJ1-2; size: NA; V: TRBV5-1; CDR3: CASSFDRDYGYTF; DNA: TGCGCCAGCAGCTTCGACAGGGACTATGGCTACACCTTC
D: NA; J: TRBJ2-7; size: NA; V: TRBV4-1; CDR3: CASSQMGQGLSHEQYF; DNA: TGCGCCAGCAGCCAGATGGGGCAGGGGCTTTCTCACGAGCAGTACTTC
D: TRBD1; J: TRBJ2-1; size: NA; V: TRBV5-3; CDR3: CARSLAWGQGCEQFF; DNA: TGTGCCAGAAGCTTGGCCTGGGGACAGGGATGTGAGCAGTTCTTC
D: NA; J: TRBJ1-2; size: NA; V: TRBV6-4; CDR3: CASTKVPGDSVNGYAF; DNA: TGTGCCAGCACCAAGGTCCCCGGCGACAGTGTGAATGGCTACGCCTTC
D: NA; J: TRBJ2-5; size: NA; V: TRBV2; CDR3: CASRQSSLSGETQYF; DNA: TGTGCCAGCAGGCAGAGCTCCCTAAGCGGGGAGACCCAGTACTTC
D: NA; J: TRBJ2-7; size: NA; V: TRBV9; CDR3: CASSVGPGAYEQYF; DNA: TGTGCCAGCAGCGTAGGTCCGGGGGCCTACGAGCAGTACTTC
D: NA; J: TRBJ1-2; size: once; V: TRBV30; CDR3: CARSGDKGNYGYTF; DNA: TGTGCCCGATCAGGGGATAAGGGGAACTATGGCTACACCTTC
D: NA; J: TRBJ2-2; size: NA; V: TRBV5-6; CDR3: CASSFRGRANTGELFF; DNA: TGTGCCAGCAGCTTCCGAGGCAGGGCGAACACCGGGGAGCTGTTTTTT
D: NA; J: TRBJ1-2; size: NA; V: TRBV5-4; CDR3: CASSSKGELNYGYTF; DNA: TGTGCCAGCAGCTCAAAAGGGGAACTTAACTATGGCTACACCTTC
D: NA; J: TRBJ1-2; size: NA; V: TRBV2; CDR3: CATKRGQNYGYTF; DNA: TGTGCCACCAAAAGAGGACAGAACTATGGCTACACCTTC
D: NA; J: TRBJ2-5; size: NA; V: TRBV13; CDR3: CASSSAGDLGQETQYF; DNA: TGTGCCAGCAGCTCCGCCGGAGATTTGGGCCAAGAGACCCAGTACTTC
D: NA; J: TRBJ1-2; size: once; V: TRBV29-1; CDR3: CSVANQTWRNGYTF; DNA: TGCAGCGTCGCTAACCAGACGTGGAGGAACGGCTACACCTTC
D: TRBD1; J: TRBJ1-2; size: NA; V: TRBV10-3; CDR3: CAISGSPDRDGYTF; DNA: TGTGCCATCAGTGGGTCCCCGGACAGGGACGGCTACACCTTC
D: NA; J: TRBJ2-1; size: NA; V: TRBV6-4; CDR3: CASSDGLGRENEQFF; DNA: TGTGCCAGCAGTGACGGTCTGGGAAGGGAGAATGAGCAGTTCTTC
D: NA; J: TRBJ1-2; size: NA; V: TRBV19; CDR3: CASHLGLQGYTF; DNA: TGTGCCAGTCACCTGGGTTTACAGGGCTACACCTTC
D: TRBD1; J: TRBJ2-5; size: NA; V: TRBV19; CDR3: CASSDPGGPGRETQYF; DNA: TGTGCCAGTAGTGACCCAGGGGGCCCAGGGAGAGAGACCCAGTACTTC
D: TRBD2; J: TRBJ2-3; size: NA; V: TRBV27; CDR3: CASSFRIAGVGDTQYF; DNA: TGTGCCAGCAGTTTCCGGATAGCGGGGGTAGGAGATACGCAGTATTTT
D: NA; J: TRBJ1-2; size: NA; V: TRBV29-1; CDR3: CSVVPSSQGIHGYTF; DNA: TGCAGCGTTGTGCCCTCTTCCCAGGGGATCCATGGCTACACCTTC
D: NA; J: TRBJ2-7; size: NA; V: TRBV7-9; CDR3: CASSPRQVLAYEQYF; DNA: TGTGCCAGCAGCCCCCGACAGGTACTCGCCTACGAGCAGTACTTC
D: NA; J: TRBJ2-2; size: NA; V: TRBV9; CDR3: CASSGLRGTGELFF; DNA: TGTGCCAGCAGCGGACTAAGAGGAACCGGGGAGCTGTTTTTT
D: NA; J: TRBJ2-3; size: NA; V: TRBV6-9; CDR3: CASSYSTAQGADTQYF; DNA: TGTGCCAGCAGTTATTCAACGGCCCAGGGCGCAGATACGCAGTATTTT
D: NA; J: TRBJ1-2; size: NA; V: TRBV19; CDR3: CASSRGGAIYGYTF; DNA: TGTGCCAGTAGTAGGGGGGGCGCGATTTATGGCTACACCTTC
D: TRBD2; J: TRBJ2-1; size: NA; V: TRBV5-4; CDR3: CASSLAKRGHNEQFF; DNA: TGTGCCAGCAGCTTGGCCAAGCGGGGCCACAATGAGCAGTTCTTC
D: NA; J: TRBJ2-1; size: NA; V: TRBV6-5; CDR3: CASRRGHTNEQFF; DNA: TGTGCCAGCAGGCGAGGACATACTAATGAGCAGTTCTTC
D: TRBD1; J: TRBJ2-7; size: NA; V: TRBV7-6; CDR3: CASSLAVGQAFYEQYF; DNA: TGTGCCAGCAGCTTAGCGGTAGGACAGGCGTTCTACGAGCAGTACTTC
D: NA; J: TRBJ1-2; size: NA; V: TRBV6-6; CDR3: CASRLNGYTF; DNA: TGTGCCAGCAGGTTAAATGGCTACACCTTC
D: TRBD2; J: TRBJ2-7; size: NA; V: TRBV10-3; CDR3: CAIGPSSLAGGYEQYF; DNA: TGTGCCATCGGACCCTCCTCACTAGCGGGGGGCTACGAGCAGTACTTC
D: NA; J: TRBJ1-6; size: NA; V: TRBV2; CDR3: CASSGDTFSLHF; DNA: TGTGCCAGCAGTGGGGACACATTCTCCCTCCACTTT
D: TRBD1; J: TRBJ1-4; size: NA; V: TRBV9; CDR3: CASSRQGASEKLFF; DNA: TGTGCCAGCAGCAGACAGGGGGCGAGTGAAAAACTGTTTTTT
D: TRBD2; J: TRBJ2-1; size: NA; V: TRBV9; CDR3: CASSALAEGTYNEQFF; DNA: TGTGCCAGCAGCGCCCTAGCGGAAGGGACCTACAATGAGCAGTTCTTC
D: NA; J: TRBJ2-1; size: few; V: TRBV6-5; CDR3: CASSPQGLHNEQFF; DNA: TGTGCCAGCAGTCCCCAGGGGTTGCACAATGAGCAGTTCTTC
D: NA; J: TRBJ1-1; size: few; V: TRBV6-5; CDR3: CASSYPQGKAFF; DNA: TGTGCCAGCAGTTACCCCCAGGGCAAAGCTTTCTTT